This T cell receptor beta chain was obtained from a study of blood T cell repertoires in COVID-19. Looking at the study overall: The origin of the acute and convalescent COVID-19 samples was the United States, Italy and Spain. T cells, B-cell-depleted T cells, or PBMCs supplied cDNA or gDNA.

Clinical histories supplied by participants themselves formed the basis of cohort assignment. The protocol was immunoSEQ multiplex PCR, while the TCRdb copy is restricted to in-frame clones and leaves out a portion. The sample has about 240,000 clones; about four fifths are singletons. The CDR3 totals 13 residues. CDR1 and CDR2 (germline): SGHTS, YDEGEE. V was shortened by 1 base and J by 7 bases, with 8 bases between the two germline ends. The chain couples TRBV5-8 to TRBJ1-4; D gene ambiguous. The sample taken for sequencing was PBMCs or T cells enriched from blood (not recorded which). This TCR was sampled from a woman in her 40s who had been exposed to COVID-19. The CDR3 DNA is TGTGCCAGCAGCTTGATGAGGGTTGAAAAACTGTTTTTT. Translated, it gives CASSLMRVEKLFF.